This T cell receptor beta chain was documented in a study of control samples from healthy donors and cancer patients. The CDR3 length is 14 residues. Trimming took 5 bases from V and 6 from J; bases not matched to a gene: 3. The germline V gene encodes CDR1 SEHNR and CDR2 FQNEAQ (reference sequence). The assay was immunoSEQ multiplex PCR, and TCRdb's table has in-frame clones only and misses some. Here the sample spans about 54,000 clones, around 97% being singletons. Specimen: blood. V is TRBV7-9 and J is TRBJ1-4; 10 nucleotides align to TRBD1. This sequence originates from a woman aged 25 to 45 in good health. CDR3 in DNA: TGTGCCAGCAGCGGGACAGGGGACGATGAAAAACTGTTTTTT. It specifies CASSGTGDDEKLFF.